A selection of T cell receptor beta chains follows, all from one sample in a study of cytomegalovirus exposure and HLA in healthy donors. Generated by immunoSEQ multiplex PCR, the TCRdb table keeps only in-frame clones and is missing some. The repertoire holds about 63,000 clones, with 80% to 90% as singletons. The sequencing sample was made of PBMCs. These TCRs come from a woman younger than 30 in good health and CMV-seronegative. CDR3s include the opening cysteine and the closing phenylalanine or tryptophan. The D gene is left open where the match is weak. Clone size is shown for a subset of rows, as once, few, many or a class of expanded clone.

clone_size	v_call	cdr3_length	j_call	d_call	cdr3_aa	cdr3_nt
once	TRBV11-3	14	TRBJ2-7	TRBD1	CASSPRTGQTEQYF	TGTGCCAGCAGCCCCCGGACAGGGCAGACGGAGCAGTACTTC
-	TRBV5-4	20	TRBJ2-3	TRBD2	CASSLINRLAGGTATDTQYF	TGTGCCAGCAGCTTGATAAATCGACTAGCGGGGGGGACAGCCACAGATACGCAGTATTTT
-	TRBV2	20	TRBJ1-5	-	CASTPQGQLVGIYSNQPQHF	TGTGCCAGCACTCCACAGGGCCAGCTAGTAGGAATTTATAGCAATCAGCCCCAGCATTTT
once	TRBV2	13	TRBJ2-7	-	CAGRGIRTYEQYF	TGTGCGGGGAGGGGGATTCGGACCTACGAGCAGTACTTC
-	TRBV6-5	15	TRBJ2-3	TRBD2	CASRRAGGGADTQYF	TGTGCCAGCAGAAGAGCGGGGGGCGGCGCAGATACGCAGTATTTT
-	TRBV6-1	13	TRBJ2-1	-	CASRGLASIEQFF	TGTGCCAGCAGAGGGCTAGCCTCGATTGAGCAGTTCTTC
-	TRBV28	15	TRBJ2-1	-	CASLAPGTHYNEQFF	TGTGCCAGTTTGGCTCCCGGGACACACTACAATGAGCAGTTCTTC
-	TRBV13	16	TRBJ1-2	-	CASSLGRGGTFYGYTF	TGTGCCAGCAGCTTAGGCCGTGGGGGGACGTTCTATGGCTACACCTTC
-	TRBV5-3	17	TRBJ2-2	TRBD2	CARSLLISGDNTGELFF	TGTGCCAGAAGCTTGTTGATTAGCGGGGACAACACCGGGGAGCTGTTTTTT
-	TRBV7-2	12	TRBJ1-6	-	CASSSYNSPLHF	TGTGCCAGCAGCTCTTATAATTCACCCCTCCACTTT
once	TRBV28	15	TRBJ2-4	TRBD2	CASSPPGGNENIQYF	TGTGCCAGCAGTCCCCCGGGGGGGAACGAAAACATTCAGTACTTC
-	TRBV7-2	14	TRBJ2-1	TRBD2	CASSWLAGGSEQFF	TGTGCCAGCAGCTGGCTAGCGGGAGGATCTGAGCAGTTCTTC
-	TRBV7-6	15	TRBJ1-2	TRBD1	CASSSKQGADYGYTF	TGTGCCAGCAGCTCTAAACAGGGGGCAGACTATGGCTACACCTTC
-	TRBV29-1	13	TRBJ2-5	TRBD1	CSVVFRGQETQYF	TGCAGCGTTGTTTTCAGGGGGCAGGAGACCCAGTACTTC
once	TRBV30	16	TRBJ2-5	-	CAWSVPRNGRWETQYF	TGTGCCTGGAGTGTTCCCCGAAATGGGCGTTGGGAGACCCAGTACTTC
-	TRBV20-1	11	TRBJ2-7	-	CSARQGYEQYF	TGCAGTGCTAGACAGGGCTACGAGCAGTACTTC
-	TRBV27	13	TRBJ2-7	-	CASSFSAGFEQYF	TGTGCCAGCAGTTTTTCCGCCGGTTTCGAGCAGTACTTC
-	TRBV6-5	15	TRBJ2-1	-	CASSYSGRPPNEQFF	TGTGCCAGCAGTTACTCGGGCCGGCCCCCCAATGAGCAGTTCTTC
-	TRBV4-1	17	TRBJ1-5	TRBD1	CASSQGRGGDRNQPQHF	TGCGCCAGCAGCCAAGGAAGGGGTGGGGACAGGAATCAGCCCCAGCATTTT
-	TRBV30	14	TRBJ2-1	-	CAWTPLSSYNEQFF	TGTGCCTGGACACCCCTAAGCTCCTACAATGAGCAGTTCTTC
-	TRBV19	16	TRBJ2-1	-	CASSYRQGLRGHEQFF	TGTGCCAGTAGCTACCGTCAGGGGTTGAGGGGACATGAGCAGTTCTTC
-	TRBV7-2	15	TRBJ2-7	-	CASSLDPQGRHEQYF	TGTGCCAGCAGCTTAGACCCTCAGGGGCGACACGAGCAGTACTTC
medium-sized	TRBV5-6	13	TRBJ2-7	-	CASSLRTAYEQYF	TGTGCCAGCAGCTTGAGGACTGCTTACGAGCAGTACTTC
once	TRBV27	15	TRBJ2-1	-	CASSEGHPRSGEQFF	TGTGCCAGCAGTGAGGGACACCCTCGGAGCGGAGAGCAGTTCTTC
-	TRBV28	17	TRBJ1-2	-	CASSNRTPLVGARGYTF	TGTGCCAGCAGTAACCGGACCCCGCTCGTAGGGGCGAGAGGCTACACCTTC
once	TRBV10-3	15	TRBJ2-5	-	CAISELFYSQETQYF	TGTGCCATCAGTGAGCTCTTTTACAGCCAAGAGACCCAGTACTTC
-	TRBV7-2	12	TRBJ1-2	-	CASRPGIYGYTF	TGTGCCAGCAGACCGGGTATCTATGGCTACACCTTC
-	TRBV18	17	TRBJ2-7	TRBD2	CASSPGLAGGNSYEQYF	TGTGCCAGCTCACCGGGACTAGCGGGAGGCAACTCCTACGAGCAGTACTTC
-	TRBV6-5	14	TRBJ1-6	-	CASMGRGQGSPLHF	TGTGCCAGCATGGGGAGGGGCCAAGGATCACCCCTCCACTTT
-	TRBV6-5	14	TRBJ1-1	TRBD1	CASTSIGQASEAFF	TGTGCCAGCACCTCAATTGGACAGGCGTCTGAAGCTTTCTTT
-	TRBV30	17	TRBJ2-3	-	CAWSPSWGTGDRYTQYF	TGTGCCTGGAGTCCTTCGTGGGGGACTGGGGATAGATATACGCAGTATTTT
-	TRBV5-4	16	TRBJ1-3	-	CASSLDRGSSGNTIYF	TGTGCCAGCAGCTTGGATCGGGGGAGCTCTGGAAACACCATATATTTT
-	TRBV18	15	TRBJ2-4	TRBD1	CASSPGTGEQNIQYF	TGTGCCAGCTCACCCGGGACAGGGGAGCAAAACATTCAGTACTTC
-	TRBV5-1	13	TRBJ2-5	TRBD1	CASSADRGETQYF	TGCGCCAGCAGCGCGGACAGGGGAGAGACCCAGTACTTC
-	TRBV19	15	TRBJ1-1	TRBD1	CASSAGQGKNTEAFF	TGTGCCAGTAGTGCGGGACAGGGTAAGAACACTGAAGCTTTCTTT
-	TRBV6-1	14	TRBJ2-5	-	CASSETDGGGTQYF	TGTGCCAGCAGTGAAACCGACGGGGGTGGGACCCAGTACTTC
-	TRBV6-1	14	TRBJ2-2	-	CASSPSPDTGELFF	TGTGCCAGCAGCCCAAGTCCGGACACCGGGGAGCTGTTTTTT
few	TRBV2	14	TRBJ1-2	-	CASRTPGHNYGYTF	TGTGCCAGCAGGACCCCGGGACATAACTATGGCTACACCTTC
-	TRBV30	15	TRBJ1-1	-	CAWSEATGWGTEAFF	TGTGCCTGGAGTGAGGCGACAGGCTGGGGAACTGAAGCTTTCTTT
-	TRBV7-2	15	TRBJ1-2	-	CASSQNSGQSYGYTF	TGTGCCAGCAGCCAAAACTCGGGACAAAGCTATGGCTACACCTTC
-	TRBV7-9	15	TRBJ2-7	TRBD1	CASSFPGQGQYEQYF	TGTGCCAGCAGCTTTCCGGGACAGGGACAATACGAGCAGTACTTC
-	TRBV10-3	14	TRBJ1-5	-	CAISERSGNQPQHF	TGTGCCATCAGTGAGAGGTCAGGGAATCAGCCCCAGCATTTT
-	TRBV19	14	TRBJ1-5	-	CASSIAGNSQPQHF	TGTGCCAGTAGTATAGCCGGGAACTCACAGCCCCAGCATTTT
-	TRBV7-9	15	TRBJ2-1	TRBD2	CASSKVAGGYNEQFF	TGTGCCAGCAGCAAAGTAGCGGGAGGCTACAATGAGCAGTTCTTC
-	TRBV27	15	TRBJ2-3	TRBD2	CASSYSGGPTDTQYF	TGTGCCAGCAGTTACTCGGGGGGGCCAACAGATACGCAGTATTTT
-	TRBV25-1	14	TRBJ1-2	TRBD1	CASSGTGGSYGYTF	TGTGCCAGCAGCGGGACAGGGGGTAGCTATGGCTACACCTTC
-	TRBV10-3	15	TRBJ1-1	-	CAINYRDGRSPEAFF	TGTGCCATCAATTACAGGGACGGCCGCTCTCCTGAAGCTTTCTTT
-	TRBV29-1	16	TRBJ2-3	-	CSVGGDSRFLGDTQYF	TGCAGCGTGGGGGGTGACAGCCGATTCCTCGGGGATACGCAGTATTTT
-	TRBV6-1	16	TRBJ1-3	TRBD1	CASSVSQGDSGNTIYF	TGTGCCAGCAGTGTCTCACAGGGGGACTCTGGAAACACCATATATTTT
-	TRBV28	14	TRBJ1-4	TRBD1	CAIRTGGRGEKLFF	TGTGCCATCCGAACAGGGGGGCGGGGTGAAAAACTGTTTTTT
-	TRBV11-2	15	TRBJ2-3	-	CASSLHDLAPDTQYF	TGTGCCAGCAGCTTACACGATTTGGCCCCAGATACGCAGTATTTT